What follows are 18 T cell receptor beta chains derived from one specimen sequenced in a study of vaccination effects on CD4 cells after COVID-19. Some clones are missing from TCRdb's copy, which holds only in-frame ones; the method was immunoSEQ multiplex PCR. The sample includes about 50,000 clones, around three quarters seen only once; the top ten take about 4.9%. Upon completion of 10 to 11 days in culture, CD4+ T cells were isolated. A positive SARS-CoV-2 PCR test fell between March and December 2020. Participants received two doses of either the BNT162b2 or mRNA-1273 vaccine. Their target antigens are unknown. Sequences were derived from CD4+ T cells from PBMCs cultured without peptide, sampled after COVID-19 vaccination. These receptors were taken from a human donor who had a prior SARS-CoV-2 infection.

The V call is TRBV7-2, the J call TRBJ1-2; 9 positions agree with TRBD1. V gave up 5 bases and J gave up 5 bases; unmatched junction bases: 6. The length of the CDR3 is 14 residues. CDR1 and CDR2 (germline): SGHTA, FQGNSA. The CDR3 sequence is CASSLLDRGYGYTF. CDR3 bases: TGTGCCAGCAGCCTATTGGACAGGGGATATGGCTACACCTTC.

The chain couples TRBV5-1 to TRBJ1-1; D is possibly TRBD1 (5 bases). CDR3 size: 14 residues. Trimming left V 4 bases short and J 3 bases short, with 13 bases between. Germline CDR1 reads SGHRS; CDR2 reads YFSETQ. The CDR3 nucleotides are TGCGCCAGCAGCGGACGAGGGGAAGACACTGAAGCTTTCTTT. Translating gives CASSGRGEDTEAFF.

This chain connects TRBV30 to TRBJ2-1, with no clear D. Germline V gives CDR1 GTSNPN, CDR2 SVGIG (reference sequence). V was cut by 3 bases and J by 9 bases, with 18 bases left in between. The CDR3 extends over 14 amino acids. The CDR3 here is CAWSAYLPGGEQFF. CDR3 nucleotide sequence: TGTGCCTGGAGCGCCTATCTGCCGGGTGGTGAGCAGTTCTTC.

V gene TRBV6-1 combines with J gene TRBJ1-2; tentative D call: TRBD1 (5 bases). The CDR3 loop spans 15 amino acids. Germline CDR1 and CDR2: MNHNS and SASEGT. Trimming shortened V by 1 base and J by 4 bases, and 13 bases separated the two germline ends. CDR3 nucleotide sequence: TGTGCCAGCAGTGAAGTTCCGGGGGTGTTCTATGGCTACACCTTC. Protein sequence: CASSEVPGVFYGYTF.

The chain recombines TRBV2 with TRBJ2-1; no definite D call. V shed 8 bases and J shed 0 bases, with 11 bases lying between them. The CDR3 spans 14 residues. Germline values: CDR1 SNHLY, CDR2 FYNNEI. In DNA form, the CDR3 reads TGTGCCAGCGTGGCCTTATCCTCCTACAATGAGCAGTTCTTC. Residues: CASVALSSYNEQFF.

V gene TRBV19 combines with J gene TRBJ2-2, with a possible D match to TRBD2 (5 bases). Trimming stripped 3 bases from V and 3 bases from J, with 11 bases between. This CDR3 comprises 15 residues. The V gene's germline CDR1 is LNHDA and CDR2 SQIVND (reference sequence). In DNA, the CDR3 is TGTGCCAGTAGTATTATGACTACTCACACCGGGGAGCTGTTTTTT. Its protein product is CASSIMTTHTGELFF.

The gene calls are TRBV18 and TRBJ2-2; a weak D match, TRBD2 (6 bases). The CDR3 is 15 residues long. V lost 3 bases, J lost 3 bases, and 11 bases lay in between. Germline values: CDR1 KGHSH, CDR2 LQKENI. CDR3 sequence reads: CASSPTSIDTGELFF. In DNA form, the CDR3 reads TGTGCCAGCTCACCGACTAGTATCGACACCGGGGAGCTGTTTTTT.

V and J are TRBV18 and TRBJ2-2, with D unclear. Trimming removed 4 bases from V and 6 bases from J, with 6 bases in between. In germline, CDR1 is KGHSH, CDR2 LQKENI. CDR3 length equals 12 residues. This CDR3 reads CASSQTSGELFF. The CDR3 bases are TGTGCCAGCTCACAAACCTCCGGGGAGCTGTTTTTT.

To note about this clone: Distinct nucleotide sequences in the sample also encode this CDR3. The chain has TRBV11-3 and TRBJ2-4; the D call may be TRBD1 or TRBD2 (6 bases each). The V end lost 0 bases, the J end lost 0 bases, and 12 bases lay between the germline ends. CDR1 and CDR2 from the germline V gene are SGHNT and YENEEA. This CDR3 comprises 17 residues. The CDR3 sequence: CASSLDLGGRAKNIQYF. Here the CDR3 DNA reads TGTGCCAGCAGCTTAGATCTCGGGGGCCGAGCCAAAAACATTCAGTACTTC. Based on the CDR3 plus reference TRBV11-3 and TRBJ2-4, the full variable domain is EAGVVQSPRYKIIEKKQPVAFWCNPISGHNTLYWYLQNLGQGPELLIRYENEEAVDDSQLPKDRFSAERLKGVDSTLKIQPAELGDSAVYLCASSLDLGGRAKNIQYFGAGTRLSVL.

The rearrangement links TRBV24-1 to TRBJ1-4; no definite D call. From germline, CDR1 is KGHDR and CDR2 SFDVKD. The V end was cut by 9 bases, the J end by 0 bases, with 13 bases between. This CDR3 is 15 amino acids long. The CDR3 protein is CATSKMGATNEKLFF. In DNA form, the CDR3 reads TGTGCCACCTCTAAAATGGGAGCAACTAATGAAAAACTGTTTTTT.

The chain has TRBV6-1 and TRBJ1-2, with D unresolved. With 3 bases removed from V and 8 bases from J, the gap between germline ends came to 16 bases. Germline CDR1 reads MNHNS; CDR2 reads SASEGT. The CDR3 runs to 14 residues. CDR3 amino acids: CASSDCPRWCGYTF. In nucleotides, the CDR3 is TGTGCCAGCAGTGATTGCCCACGGTGGTGCGGCTACACCTTC.

This chain uses TRBV6-5 with TRBJ2-2; 7 nucleotides match TRBD2. V was clipped by 8 bases and J by 6 bases; unmatched bases: 6. This CDR3 region has 13 residues. CDR1 and CDR2 (germline): MNHEY, SVGAGI. CDR3 loop: CASGLDGAGELFF. The CDR3, as DNA: TGTGCCAGCGGACTAGACGGGGCCGGGGAGCTGTTTTTT.

The rearrangement uses TRBV5-1 and TRBJ2-1; no definite D call. Germline-derived CDR1 and CDR2 are SGHRS and YFSETQ. The CDR3 consists of 13 residues. The V end was cut by 0 bases, the J end by 6 bases, with 7 bases between. The chain's CDR3 is CASSLGWGNEQFF. CDR3 DNA: TGCGCCAGCAGCTTGGGTTGGGGCAATGAGCAGTTCTTC.

CDR3 nucleotide sequence: TGTGCCGGGGACACGTCAGGGCCTGAAGCTTTCTTT. Its translation: CAGDTSGPEAFF. The chain links TRBV30 to TRBJ1-1, with D possibly matching TRBD1 (6 bases). The germline gives CDR1 GTSNPN, CDR2 SVGIG (reference sequence). The V and J ends lost 8 bases and 6 bases respectively, with 16 bases between them. The CDR3 extends over 12 amino acids.

The chain links TRBV2 to TRBJ2-1; D possibly uses TRBD1 or TRBD2 (5 bases each). Germline V gene data show CDR1 as SNHLY and CDR2 as FYNNEI. The V gene lost 4 bases and the J gene lost 15 bases, with 19 bases spanning the gap. The CDR3 is 13 residues long. The CDR3 DNA is TGTGCCAGCAGTGGGACCGGGGCGGCCAGAGGGTTCTTC. It is translated as CASSGTGAARGFF.

This sequence joins TRBV18 and TRBJ2-3; D ambiguous. Germline V gene sequence: CDR1 KGHSH, CDR2 LQKENI. There are 13 residues in the CDR3. The ends were cut back, 4 bases at V and 4 bases at J, with 9 bases in the middle. The DNA of the CDR3 is TGTGCCAGCTCACAAGAGGTCGCAGATACGCAGTATTTT. Protein product: CASSQEVADTQYF.

CDR3 sequence: CASSPLAGNNEQFF. CDR3 sequence (DNA): TGTGCCAGCTCACCGCTAGCGGGCAACAATGAGCAGTTCTTC. The V gene is TRBV18, the J gene TRBJ2-1; 8 bases align to TRBD2. V lost 3 bases to trimming and J lost 5 bases; unmatched junction nucleotides: 3. The germline V gene has CDR1 KGHSH and CDR2 LQKENI. The CDR3 covers 14 residues.

A few counts support this clone. The chain couples TRBV7-9 to TRBJ2-7; D gene ambiguous. The germline V gene has CDR1 SEHNR and CDR2 FQNEAQ (reference sequence). The CDR3 totals 14 residues. Trimming took off 1 base at V and 0 bases at J, with 7 bases between the two ends. The CDR3 DNA reads TGTGCCAGCAGCTTAGATGGGGTCTCCTACGAGCAGTACTTC. This gives the protein CASSLDGVSYEQYF. The full variable domain, with the rest looked up from reference TRBV7-9 and TRBJ2-7, is DTGVSQNPRHKITKRGQNVTFRCDPISEHNRLYWYRQTLGQGPEFLTYFQNEAQLEKSRLLSDRFSAERPKGSFSTLEIQRTEQGDSAMYLCASSLDGVSYEQYFGPGTRLTVT.